The TCR beta chain under discussion was sequenced for a study of Graves' ophthalmopathy and Graves' hyperthyroidism (dated by TCRdb to 2016 to 2019). In terms of the full investigation: Peripheral blood samples were taken at the time of initial diagnosis, before any treatment was given. TCR beta repertoire signatures were used to distinguish Graves' ophthalmopathy from Graves' hyperthyroidism and to predict progression to ophthalmopathy. In total, 135 blood samples were TCR-sequenced: approximately 42 ophthalmopathy, around 75 hyperthyroidism and roughly 17 hyperthyroidism-to-ophthalmopathy patients. To explore V-J signatures that distinguish ophthalmopathy from hyperthyroidism, a discovery set of 100 patients was enrolled, made up of 40 to 45 with ophthalmopathy and fewer than 60 with stable hyperthyroidism. For independent validation, a separate cohort was made up of 18 hyperthyroidism patients plus 17 patients who later progressed from hyperthyroidism to ophthalmopathy. T-cell repertoires of thyroid tissue and blood were compared in 5 or 6 hyperthyroidism patients. Following sample collection, hyperthyroidism patients were given methimazole at a starting dose of 30 mg daily, and ophthalmopathy patients were given high-dose intravenous methylprednisolone. Results the study describes overall, beyond this receptor: In validation, the model predicted ophthalmopathy progression with 55% to 71% sensitivity and roughly 78% specificity; fewer than 15 predicted patients were CT-confirmed with GO in a median of around 6 months. Sample size was not predetermined statistically, and investigators were not blinded to group allocation. Among expanded thyroid clonotypes with frequency above 0.001, most also showed up in blood, which suggests that blood repertoires may reflect the thyroid immune response. In cross-validation, the 13-signature model distinguished ophthalmopathy from stable hyperthyroidism with approximately 90% sensitivity and about 81% specificity, and in the test set the corresponding values were approximately 80% and 75%.

Taken from cysteine to phenylalanine, the CDR3 has 15 residues. The retained sequence is limited to the CDR3, 45 bases, with the frame set at the first base. As encoded in the germline V gene, CDR1 is SGHAT while CDR2 is FQNNGV. The junction shows trimming of 3 bases on V and 1 base on J, plus 13 bases between the germline ends. For repertoire sequencing, the TCR beta CDR3 regions were amplified from RNA transcripts. The first round was an RT-PCR using HTBI primers with the Qiagen OneStep RT-PCR kit, and this first round was followed by a second-round multiplex PCR, then size selection and purification. Libraries were sequenced on an Illumina HiSeq2000 using paired-end 100 bp reads. Under the source paper's analysis protocol: SOAPnuke was used for read processing, and reads with adapters, uncalled bases, a mean Phred below 15, or no exact constant-primer or identifier match were discarded. COPE v1.2.5 was used to merge the high-quality paired reads. Unique nucleotide sequences were defined as clonotypes and aligned to IMGT TRB V, D and J references using MiTCR v1.1. Analysis was restricted to V-J combinations with a frequency above 0.0001, which covered over 98% of repertoires. For each V-J combination, a TCR clonal expansion and chaos score was defined as the ratio of F50 clonal expansion to chaos observed in the TCRdist matrix. Welch's t-statistics and random forest were used to narrow the features down to over ten V-J combinations, which were then fed into a naive Bayes classifier. The Morisita-Horn index was used to measure how similar the thyroid and blood repertoires were. TCRdb handled the public reads itself, with Q25 trimming in fastp and clone calling in MiXCR, and kept productive beta chains. Each entry is one CDR3 protein sequence, shown with its most common DNA and genes. These V and J calls originate from TCRdb's pipeline instead of the authors' own analysis. The sample table records a few hundred thousand distinct CDR3 sequences; 17% of these occur just once. Of the sample, roughly 2.4% falls within the top ten clones.

As concerns this clonotype: Its antigen is currently not known. Qualities for individual bases were not recorded, and no much larger clone is one base off.

A patient counted as having stable hyperthyroidism if there was no progression to ophthalmopathy within 18 months of follow-up. The hyperthyroidism patients were 18 to 65 years old and newly diagnosed, with a disease duration of less than 2 months. Patients with other autoimmune diseases, uncontrolled infections, pregnancy or lactation were excluded. Clinical symptoms, serum thyroxine, TRAb, thyroid ultrasound and orbital computed tomography were used for diagnosis. PBMCs were isolated from 10 ml of fresh peripheral blood by Ficoll-Paque density gradient centrifugation. Trizol reagent was used to extract the total RNA, and its quality was then checked on an Agilent 2100 Bioanalyzer.

This clonotype originated in an adult woman with stable Graves' hyperthyroidism. The sequencing sample was made of peripheral blood. Recombination linked TRBV11-2 to TRBJ2-7; the D gene is perhaps TRBD2, on 6 matching bases. The DNA is TGTGCCAGCAGCTTTGGATCGGGACTTTCCTACGAGCAGTACTTC. This yields the protein CASSFGSGLSYEQYF.